This note documents a single TCR beta chain sequence. Its antigen is as yet unknown. Only in-frame clones appear in the TCRdb table, and some are missing; sequencing was by immunoSEQ multiplex PCR. The sample records roughly 2,500,000 clones, approximately 93% being singletons. The ends were cut back, 1 base at V and 0 bases at J, with 19 bases in the middle. The CDR3 runs 20 residues. CDR1 is SGHVS, CDR2 FNYEAQ, per germline. This entry belongs to a study of shared clonotypes between healthy human individuals. Points from the study as a whole: Sequencing depth was expected to influence donor clonotype sharing.

Every one of the donors was a Caucasian adult that lived in Nashville, Tennessee. From CD4+ cells came CD45RA+ naive and CD45RA-negative memory subsets. V gene TRBV7-6 combines with J gene TRBJ2-6; D gene ambiguous. Sequencing input: naive CD4+ T cells from PBMCs. Subset indicated: CD45RA+ positively selected. The TCR was taken from a man between 18 and 35 years old in good health. Some clones in this sample may be carry-over from other donors' samples. CDR3 DNA sequence: TGTGCCAGCAGCTTAGTCTTACTTCGCGATTTGGGCTCTGGGGCCAACGTCCTGACTTTC. This translates into CASSLVLLRDLGSGANVLTF. Full variable domain (rest looked up from reference TRBV7-6 and TRBJ2-6): GAGVSQSPRYKVTKRGQDVALRCDPISGHVSLYWYRQALGQGPEFLTYFNYEAQQDKSGLPNDRFSAERPEGSISTLTIQRTEQRDSAMYRCASSLVLLRDLGSGANVLTFGAGSRLTVL.